Shown below are 15 T cell receptor beta chains from a single sample sequenced in a study of Ad26.COV2.S vaccination and SARS-CoV-2 variants. Treatment meaning: 15 to 20 received Ad26.COV2.S at low or high dose, single or two shots; about 5 received placebo; per-sample allocation not given. All samples were drawn on day 63, counting from the first vaccine or placebo injection. The protocol was immunoSEQ multiplex PCR, while the TCRdb copy is restricted to in-frame clones and leaves out a portion. This sample yields a few hundred thousand clones, of which around 92% are seen a single time; 1.5% to 2% belongs to the top ten. Sequenced here: peripheral blood, sampled in a trial of Ad26.COV2.S vaccine versus placebo. These receptors came from a person aged 18 to 65 who received the Ad26.COV2.S COVID-19 vaccine or a placebo.

The DNA for the CDR3 is TGTGCCAGCAGTTTATCCCCCGGGACAGTTACCTACGAGCAGTACTTC. Its translation: CASSLSPGTVTYEQYF. This rearrangement joins TRBV28 to TRBJ2-7; TRBD1 matches 7 bases. V dropped 1 base and J dropped 2; count of bases not matched to a gene: 8. The CDR3 has 16 amino acids. CDR1 and CDR2 (germline): MDHEN, SYDVKM.

CDR3 DNA sequence: TGCAGTGCTCTGGACAGGACTGAAGCTTTCTTT. Its translation: CSALDRTEAFF. J is TRBJ1-1 and V is TRBV20-1; 7 nucleotides match TRBD1. The germline V gene has CDR1 DFQATT and CDR2 SNEGSKA (reference sequence). The V segment lost 5 bases and the J segment 5 bases; nucleotides outside the gene matches: 2. The CDR3 extends over 11 amino acids.

The genes are TRBV7-9 and TRBJ1-6, with 7 bases identical to TRBD1. V trimming: 0 bases; J trimming: 9 bases; junction bases outside the gene matches: 5. This CDR3 region has 15 residues. Germline-derived CDR1 and CDR2 are SEHNR and FQNEAQ (reference sequence). The CDR3 loop reads CASSLAGNRGSPLHF. CDR3 nucleotide sequence: TGTGCCAGCAGCTTAGCAGGCAACAGGGGTTCACCCCTCCACTTT.

The V call is TRBV18, the J call TRBJ1-6; the D gene is possibly TRBD1 (5 bases). Trimming removed 2 bases from V and 3 bases from J, with 11 bases in between. Per the germline V gene, CDR1 is KGHSH and CDR2 is LQKENI. The CDR3 totals 16 residues. CDR3 nucleotide sequence: TGTGCCAGCTCACCAGGACAAGCTGGCTATAATTCACCCCTCCACTTT. It translates to CASSPGQAGYNSPLHF.

This chain links TRBV2 with TRBJ2-7; TRBD2 matches 11 bases. CDR1 and CDR2 (germline): SNHLY, FYNNEI. This CDR3 contains 16 residues. Trimming removed 6 bases from V and 0 bases from J; junction bases left unmatched: 7. The CDR3 region is CASSPGTSGASYEQYF. The DNA of the CDR3 is TGTGCCAGCAGCCCCGGGACTAGCGGAGCCTCCTACGAGCAGTACTTC.

This chain connects TRBV20-1 to TRBJ2-7; no clear D gene. The V gene's germline CDR1 is DFQATT and CDR2 SNEGSKA (reference sequence). Trimming stripped 3 bases from V and 3 bases from J, with 6 bases between. This CDR3 is built from 11 residues. Here the CDR3 DNA reads TGCAGTGCTAGTCGTGGCTACGAGCAGTACTTC. Encoded protein: CSASRGYEQYF.

The chain combines TRBV9 with TRBJ1-6; D gene uncertain. Germline CDR1 is SGDLS and CDR2 is YYNGEE. This CDR3 spans 17 amino acids. Trimming pared 0 bases from V and 7 bases from J, leaving 17 bases between. The chain's CDR3 is CASSVAAGVGPNSPLHF. The CDR3 bases are TGTGCCAGCAGCGTAGCGGCAGGAGTTGGGCCCAATTCACCCCTCCACTTT.

The chain uses TRBV5-1 and TRBJ1-4, with D perhaps matching TRBD1 (5 bases). The CDR3 is 14 residues long. Germline V gene sequence: CDR1 SGHRS, CDR2 YFSETQ. Trimming cost V 3 bases and J 4 bases, with 10 bases left between them. CDR3 coding DNA: TGCGCCAGCAGCTCCGGGGCCTTTAATGAAAAACTGTTTTTT. Residues: CASSSGAFNEKLFF. Combining the CDR3 with reference TRBV5-1 and TRBJ1-4 gives the whole variable domain KAGVTQTPRYLIKTRGQQVTLSCSPISGHRSVSWYQQTPGQGLQFLFEYFSETQRNKGNFPGRFSGRQFSNSRSEMNVSTLELGDSALYLCASSSGAFNEKLFFGSGTQLSVL.

The chain carries TRBV30 and TRBJ2-2, with 10 bases matching TRBD1. CDR3 size: 15 residues. The trim removed 5 bases at V and 7 bases at J, leaving 10 bases unmatched. Per the germline V gene, CDR1 is GTSNPN and CDR2 is SVGIG (reference sequence). The CDR3 here is CAWVTGGNFHGELFF. The CDR3 nucleotides read TGTGCCTGGGTGACAGGGGGCAATTTTCACGGGGAGCTGTTTTTT.

The chain recombines TRBV6-5 with TRBJ1-3; D gene ambiguous. This CDR3 region has 15 residues. Germline CDR1 and CDR2: MNHEY and SVGAGI. The V end was cut by 1 base, the J end by 0 bases, with 7 bases between. The CDR3 DNA is TGTGCCAGCAGTTACTTTTTCAACTCTGGAAACACCATATATTTT. Its protein product is CASSYFFNSGNTIYF.

The V call is TRBV27, the J call TRBJ1-4; D perhaps matches TRBD1 (5 bases). The V gene lost 6 bases and the J gene lost 7 bases, with 18 bases spanning the gap. CDR1 is MNHEY and CDR2 is SMNVEV in the germline V gene (reference sequence). The CDR3 covers 15 residues. The CDR3 nucleotides read TGTGCCAGCAGCCGCAGCAGGGTCGGAACTGAAAAACTGTTTTTT. This translates into CASSRSRVGTEKLFF.

In DNA form, the CDR3 reads TGTGCCAGCAGCCCCGGTTGGGGTAGCACAGATACGCAGTATTTT. Protein product: CASSPGWGSTDTQYF. The chain couples TRBV7-8 to TRBJ2-3; D is uncertain. The V gene's germline CDR1 is SGHVS and CDR2 FQNEAQ. The CDR3 has 15 amino acids. V lost 5 bases, J lost 0 bases, and 12 bases lay in between.

CDR3 nucleotide sequence: TGTGCCAGCTCACCACTGGGGACGACAGCCTACGAGCAGTACTTC. Translation gives CASSPLGTTAYEQYF. V gene TRBV18 combines with J gene TRBJ2-7; either TRBD1 or TRBD2 may fit D (5 bases each). Germline values: CDR1 KGHSH, CDR2 LQKENI. The CDR3 is 15 residues long. Deletions cut 1 base from V and 2 bases from J, with 12 bases between.

V gene TRBV25-1 combines with J gene TRBJ2-2, with 7 bases aligning to TRBD1. Germline CDR1 is MGHDK and CDR2 is SYGVNS. V was pared by 4 bases and J by 7 bases, with 6 bases of the junction left unmatched. The CDR3 covers 14 residues. CDR3 loop: CASSVQGDNGELFF. The CDR3 nucleotides are TGTGCCAGCAGTGTGCAGGGGGATAACGGGGAGCTGTTTTTT.

The gene calls are TRBV5-4 and TRBJ2-5; 11 bases agree with TRBD1. V trimming: 4 bases; J trimming: 2 bases; junction bases outside the gene matches: 4. Germline CDR1 reads SGHNT; CDR2 reads YYREEE (reference sequence). CDR3 length: 15 residues. CDR3 region: CASSAWDRGQETQYF. For the CDR3, the DNA is TGTGCCAGCAGCGCCTGGGACAGGGGGCAAGAGACCCAGTACTTC.